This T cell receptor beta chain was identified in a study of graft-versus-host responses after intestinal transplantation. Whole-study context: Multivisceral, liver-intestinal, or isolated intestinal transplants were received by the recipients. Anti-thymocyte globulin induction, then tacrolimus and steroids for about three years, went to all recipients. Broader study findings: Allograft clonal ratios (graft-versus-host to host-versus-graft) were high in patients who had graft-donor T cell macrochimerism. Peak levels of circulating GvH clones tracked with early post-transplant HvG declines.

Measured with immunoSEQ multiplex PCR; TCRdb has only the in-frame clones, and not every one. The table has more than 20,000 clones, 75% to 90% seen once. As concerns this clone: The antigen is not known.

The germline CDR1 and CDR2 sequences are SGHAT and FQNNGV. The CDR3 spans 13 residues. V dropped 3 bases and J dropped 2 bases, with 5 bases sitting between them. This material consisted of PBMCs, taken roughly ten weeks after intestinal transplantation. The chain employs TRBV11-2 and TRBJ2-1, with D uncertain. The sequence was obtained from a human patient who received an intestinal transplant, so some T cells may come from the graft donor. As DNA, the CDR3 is TGTGCCAGCAGCTTGGGGACCTACAATGAGCAGTTCTTC. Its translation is CASSLGTYNEQFF.